This TCR beta chain was sequenced during a study of CD8+CD57+ T cells in acquired aplastic anemia. Profiling that covered TCR beta VDJ and CDR3 relied on genomic DNA as its template. Each CDR3 protein is one row after TCRdb ran MiXCR on the reads. The table includes a few hundred thousand distinct CDR3 sequences, around three fifths detected once. The CDR3 runs 13 residues. V was shortened by 6 bases and J by 7 bases, with 15 bases between the two germline ends. This clonotype has only a few counts. It was patients with CD8+CD57+ cell expansion by flow cytometry who were chosen for sequencing. The chain uses TRBV12-3 or TRBV12-4 and TRBJ1-1; TRBD1 might be the D (6 bases). The sequenced sample consisted of sorted CD4+, CD8+, or CD8+CD57+ T cells (not recorded which) from PBMCs. This TCR came from a human donor with aplastic anemia. The CDR3 DNA reads TGTGCCAGCAGCCTAACAGGGAAAGGTGAAGCTTTCTTT. It yields the protein CASSLTGKGEAFF.